This T cell receptor beta chain was captured by sequencing in a study of molecular identifiers for immune sequencing clone quantification. The CDR3 sequence is 15 residues long. With 2 bases clipped from V and 0 bases from J, the junction kept 3 bases outside the gene matches. Germline V CDR1 and CDR2: GTSNPN, SVGIG (reference sequence). This clonotype was counted at least ten times. MiXCR, applied by TCRdb to the PCR reads, yields one record per CDR3 protein. The data contain under 650,000 distinct CDR3 sequences, about 20% of them singletons. The sequenced sample was naive CD8+ T cells from blood, with Jurkat cell RNA spiked in. Indicated subset: FACS-sorted CD8+CD4-CCR7+CD45RA+ naive T cells. The sequence was obtained from a human donor in good health. Some libraries in this study had Jurkat cell RNA spiked in. This chain links TRBV30 with TRBJ2-3; 9 nucleotides align to TRBD1. The CDR3 bases are TGTGCCTGGAGTAGGGACAGGGCCAGCACAGATACGCAGTATTTT. As protein: CAWSRDRASTDTQYF.